These 17 T cell receptor beta chains share one sample of origin, sequenced in a study of T-cell memory formation after mild COVID-19 (dated by TCRdb to about 2021). The library was obtained by 5' RACE. These reads were obtained on an Illumina NovaSeq 6000. TCRdb reran the public reads through fastp at Q25 and MiXCR, keeping productive beta chains. Entries are consolidated by CDR3 protein sequence, retaining the most common genes and DNA. The sample table holds roughly 250,000 distinct CDR3 sequences, of which around 15% were seen once. The ten largest clones add up to about 3.5% of the sample. Sequenced: PBMCs or a T cell subset sorted from them (not recorded which). These receptor sequences come from a man younger than 35 who had mild COVID-19 (a few samples of this study predate the infection). The sample titles of this study are shuffled in the database, so cell type and time point are left out; the donor was told from shared clones.

The chain links TRBV20-1 to TRBJ1-6; D perhaps matches TRBD1 (5 bases). Trimming took off 0 bases at V and 2 bases at J, with 14 bases between the two ends. This CDR3 spans 17 amino acids. CDR1 and CDR2 (germline): DFQATT, SNEGSKA (reference sequence). This CDR3 is CSARDPRHRTYNSPLHF. The DNA for the CDR3 is TGCAGTGCTAGAGATCCAAGACACAGGACCTATAATTCACCCCTCCACTTT.

This clonotype occurred many times. The gene calls are TRBV7-2 and TRBJ1-1; D unclear. There are 13 residues in the CDR3. Germline CDR1 reads SGHTA; CDR2 reads FQGNSA. Between the trimmed V and J ends, which lost 4 bases and 0 bases, there was a span of 6 bases. CDR3 nucleotide sequence: TGTGCCAGCAGCTCACAGTTGAACACTGAAGCTTTCTTT. Encoded protein: CASSSQLNTEAFF.

In this sample, this clonotype turned up a few times. This CDR3 is CASSPPGQGKETQYF. DNA for the CDR3: TGCGCCAGCAGCCCTCCGGGACAGGGGAAAGAGACCCAGTACTTC. The chain employs TRBV5-1 and TRBJ2-5; 10 bases align to TRBD1. From germline, CDR1 is SGHRS and CDR2 YFSETQ. This CDR3 is built from 15 residues. V shed 4 bases, J shed 3 bases, and the junction held 6 bases outside the gene matches.

This clonotype occurred a few times. CDR3 in DNA: TGTGCCAGCAGTCGTGACAGGGGGGGCGAGCAGTACGTC. It encodes CASSRDRGGEQYV. J is TRBJ2-7 and V is TRBV6-6; 9 positions match TRBD1. The germline V gene encodes CDR1 MNHNY and CDR2 SVGAGI (reference sequence). There are 13 residues in the CDR3. Trimming took 5 bases from V and 6 from J; bases not matched to a gene: 5.

The CDR3 DNA is TGTGCCAGCAGCCAAGATGTAGGGGCGAACACCGGGGAGCTGTTTTTT. Translation gives CASSQDVGANTGELFF. V and J are TRBV4-2 and TRBJ2-2; TRBD1 might be the D (5 bases). The CDR3 sequence is 16 residues long. V shed 0 bases and J shed 0 bases, with 8 bases lying between them. The germline V gene encodes CDR1 LGHNA and CDR2 YNFKEQ.

This clonotype was observed a few times. V gene TRBV20-1 combines with J gene TRBJ1-5; the match to TRBD1 covers 8 bases. The CDR3 has 15 residues. Per the germline V gene, CDR1 is DFQATT and CDR2 is SNEGSKA (reference sequence). V shed 0 bases, J shed 2 bases, and the junction held 3 bases outside the gene matches. This chain's CDR3 is CSARDQGAGNQPQHF. The CDR3 bases are TGCAGTGCTAGAGATCAGGGGGCGGGCAATCAGCCCCAGCATTTT.

The chain is built from TRBV10-3 and TRBJ1-2; D is unresolved. The CDR3 extends over 13 amino acids. V shed 7 bases and J shed 8 bases, with 17 bases lying between them. Per germline, CDR1 ENHRY and CDR2 SYGVKD. Written as DNA, the CDR3 is TGTGCCATCACCGAGGACGGCCGGTGGGGCTACACCTTC. Encoded protein: CAITEDGRWGYTF.

This chain joins TRBV6-1 and TRBJ2-3; 8 bases match TRBD2. With V trimmed by 6 bases and J by 6 bases, 5 bases remained unmatched. The CDR3 has 13 amino acids. Germline CDR1 is MNHNS and CDR2 is SASEGT. The CDR3 DNA is TGTGCCAGCAGACGCACTAGCGGTGATACGCAGTATTTT. Its protein product is CASRRTSGDTQYF.

The chain joins TRBV2 to TRBJ2-4; the D gene is possibly TRBD1 (5 bases). Per germline, CDR1 SNHLY and CDR2 FYNNEI. The CDR3 spans 13 residues. V was trimmed by 6 bases and J by 6 bases, leaving 12 bases between them. The CDR3 loop reads CASRQGLSNIQYF. DNA of the CDR3: TGTGCCAGCAGGCAGGGCTTATCAAACATTCAGTACTTC.

This clonotype was recorded a few times. At one boundary the junction diverges from the germline segment, which might be a read error. This chain links TRBV5-1 with TRBJ1-2; TRBD1 might be the D (6 bases). Per the germline V gene, CDR1 is SGHRS and CDR2 is YFSETQ. This CDR3 is built from 12 residues. The CDR3 coding sequence is TGCGCCAGCAGCGGGGACTACCGGGACATCCACTTC. Translating gives CASSGDYRDIHF.

A few counts support this clonotype. This chain links TRBV5-5 with TRBJ2-5; TRBD2 aligns across 10 bases. Germline V gene data show CDR1 as SGHKS and CDR2 as YYEKEE (reference sequence). With 4 bases clipped from V and 5 bases from J, the junction kept 8 bases outside the gene matches. The CDR3 contains 15 residues. CDR3 sequence: CASSQPSGGLETQYF. The CDR3 DNA reads as TGTGCCAGCAGCCAACCTAGCGGGGGTCTTGAGACCCAGTACTTC.

The chain employs TRBV5-1 and TRBJ2-5; 10 nucleotides agree with TRBD2. CDR3 length equals 16 residues. Germline CDR1 SGHRS, CDR2 YFSETQ. V shed 1 base and J 1 base; nucleotides not matched to a gene: 4. CDR3 coding DNA: TGCGCCAGCAGCTTGTATAGCGGGGGGCCCCAAGAGACCCAGTACTTC. Its protein is CASSLYSGGPQETQYF.

The V gene is TRBV20-1, the J gene TRBJ2-2; a weak D match, TRBD2 (7 bases). Trimming cost V 2 bases and J 5 bases, with 9 bases left between them. This CDR3 is built from 13 residues. CDR1 is DFQATT, CDR2 SNEGSKA, per germline (reference sequence). The CDR3 loop is CSARRGATGELFF. The CDR3 nucleotides read TGCAGTGCTAGACGGGGGGCTACCGGGGAGCTGTTTTTT.

CDR3 sequence (DNA): TGTGCCAGCAGCCTTCTAGTTTCCTACAATGAGCAGTTCTTC. Translating it yields CASSLLVSYNEQFF. The chain couples TRBV7-8 to TRBJ2-1; D unclear. The germline V gene has CDR1 SGHVS and CDR2 FQNEAQ. The CDR3 totals 14 residues. V gave up 5 bases and J gave up 1 base, with 9 bases separating them.

At least ten counts were recorded for this clonotype. The J gene is TRBJ2-7, the V gene TRBV5-5, with D possibly being TRBD2 (6 bases). Germline V gives CDR1 SGHKS, CDR2 YYEKEE (reference sequence). This CDR3 has 13 amino acids. Trimming removed 4 bases at V and 5 bases at J, with 13 bases between. Here the CDR3 DNA reads TGTGCCAGCAGCGCCCCGGAGGGTCACGAGCAGTACTTC. It codes for CASSAPEGHEQYF.

The rearrangement uses TRBV30 and TRBJ2-2; D is ambiguous. V gave up 5 bases and J gave up 6 bases, with 10 bases separating them. There are 12 residues in the CDR3. Germline V CDR1 and CDR2: GTSNPN, SVGIG (reference sequence). The CDR3: CAWPGVAGELFF. In nucleotides, the CDR3 is TGTGCCTGGCCTGGGGTCGCCGGGGAGCTGTTTTTT.

This clonotype was counted between two and nine times. This rearrangement joins TRBV5-6 to TRBJ2-5, with no clear D. Germline lookup yields CDR1 SGHDT and CDR2 YYEEEE. The CDR3 runs 12 residues. The germline V and J ends were trimmed by 4 bases and 4 bases, with 8 bases remaining between them. CDR3 coding DNA: TGTGCCAGCAGCGTTGGTGGAGAGACCCAGTACTTC. Translation gives CASSVGGETQYF.